The rows below give T cell receptor beta chains drawn from one sample of a study of T cells after yellow fever vaccination. Via MiXCR, TCRdb re-called the 5' RACE reads, giving one row per CDR3 protein. The table records about 220,000 distinct CDR3 sequences, more than 3% of them present only once. The sample consisted of CD4+ T cells sorted from PBMCs, taken 10 days after the yellow fever booster vaccination. These receptors all stem from a man younger than 30 who received the YFV17D yellow fever vaccine. CDR3s include the opening cysteine and the closing phenylalanine or tryptophan. D genes are given only for firm matches. Expanded clones are given a class, and other clones once, few, many or no size at all.

>TRBJ2-6|TRBV28|few|TRBD1
CASTPTGVGANVLTF
TGTGCCAGCACCCCGACAGGGGTTGGGGCCAACGTCCTGACTTTC
>TRBJ2-3|TRBV10-3|many|-
CAISAVADTQYF
TGTGCCATCAGTGCGGTGGCAGATACGCAGTATTTT
>TRBJ1-5|TRBV7-9|few|-
CASSLGWGFDNQPQHF
TGTGCCAGCAGCCTCGGTTGGGGATTTGACAATCAGCCCCAGCATTTT
>TRBJ2-1|TRBV18|many|-
CASSPPGAGQQFF
TGTGCCAGCTCACCACCGGGGGCAGGGCAGCAGTTCTTC
>TRBJ2-5|TRBV21-1|many|-
CASSKGGLAGLQETQYF
TGTGCCAGCAGCAAAGGGGGACTAGCGGGGCTACAAGAGACCCAGTACTTC
>TRBJ2-5|TRBV20-1|few|TRBD1
CSARETQTGGGETQYF
TGCAGTGCTCGAGAGACCCAGACAGGGGGCGGAGAGACCCAGTACTTC
>TRBJ2-6|TRBV20-1|few|TRBD2
CSAGQLAGGSGANVLTF
TGCAGTGCTGGTCAACTAGCGGGGGGATCTGGGGCCAACGTCCTGACTTTC
>TRBJ1-2|TRBV5-1|few|-
CASSLDGSDGYTF
TGCGCCAGCAGCTTGGACGGGTCCGATGGCTACACCTTC
>TRBJ2-7|TRBV27|-|-
CASSLRTGLSYEQYF
TGTGCCAGCAGTTTACGAACAGGACTCTCCTACGAGCAGTACTTC
>TRBJ2-2|TRBV7-6|few|-
CASSLRGSVTGELFF
TGTGCCAGCAGCTTACGGGGGTCGGTAACCGGGGAGCTGTTTTTT
>TRBJ2-3|TRBV7-3|-|TRBD2
CASSSSSGGALDTQYF
TGTGCCAGCAGCTCGTCTAGCGGGGGGGCTCTTGATACGCAGTATTTT
>TRBJ2-3|TRBV7-3|many|TRBD2
CASSLRLAGGDTQYF
TGTGCCAGCAGCCTGAGACTAGCGGGTGGTGATACGCAGTATTTT
>TRBJ2-3|TRBV5-6|few|TRBD2
CASSLGLGWGTDTQYF
TGTGCCAGCAGCCTGGGACTAGGTTGGGGCACAGATACGCAGTATTTT
>TRBJ2-1|TRBV7-3|-|-
CASSTGTNEQFF
TGTGCCAGCAGCACCGGAACTAATGAGCAGTTCTTC
>TRBJ2-3|TRBV5-1|many|TRBD2
CASSSMTSADTQYF
TGCGCCAGCAGCTCGATGACTAGCGCAGATACGCAGTATTTT
>TRBJ2-3|TRBV7-2|many|-
CASSPGYGGAGGTDTQYF
TGTGCCAGCAGCCCAGGCTATGGGGGGGCGGGGGGCACAGATACGCAGTATTTT
>TRBJ2-1|TRBV20-1|many|TRBD2
CSARTGTSGYNEQFF
TGCAGTGCCCGCACCGGGACTAGCGGCTACAATGAGCAGTTCTTC
>TRBJ1-5|TRBV4-1|many|-
CASSQTVDQPQHF
TGCGCCAGCAGCCAAACAGTGGATCAGCCCCAGCATTTT
>TRBJ1-5|TRBV20-1|-|-
CSAVSIGGFQHF
TGCAGTGCCGTTTCGATCGGAGGATTCCAGCATTTT
>TRBJ2-1|TRBV5-1|many|-
CASSLEAGRWNEQFF
TGCGCCAGCAGCTTGGAGGCAGGGAGGTGGAATGAGCAGTTCTTC
>TRBJ2-3|TRBV4-2|-|TRBD2
CASSQAGGRSDTQYF
TGTGCCAGCAGCCAAGCGGGGGGGCGGTCAGATACGCAGTATTTT
>TRBJ1-1|TRBV2|few|-
CASSGGWGSMNTEAFF
TGTGCCAGCAGTGGGGGCTGGGGCAGCATGAACACTGAAGCTTTCTTT
>TRBJ1-1|TRBV12-5|few|-
CASARELAEAFF
TGTGCTAGTGCCCGGGAATTGGCTGAAGCTTTCTTT
>TRBJ2-5|TRBV5-1|-|-
CASSLAPRETQYF
TGCGCCAGCAGCTTGGCCCCACGGGAGACCCAGTACTTC
>TRBJ2-7|TRBV5-1|medium-sized|TRBD1
CASSFGQGSEQYF
TGCGCCAGCAGCTTTGGACAGGGCAGCGAGCAGTACTTC
>TRBJ1-2|TRBV5-4|-|TRBD1
CASSADRGQGGYTF
TGTGCCAGCAGCGCGGACAGGGGCCAAGGGGGCTACACCTTC
>TRBJ1-3|TRBV18|-|-
CASSPRGSSGNTIYF
TGTGCCAGCTCACCACGGGGAAGCTCTGGAAACACCATATATTTT
>TRBJ2-4|TRBV5-1|many|-
CASSLSAGAKNIQYF
TGCGCCAGCAGCTTGTCTGCTGGGGCCAAAAACATTCAGTACTTC
>TRBJ1-2|TRBV6-6|few|-
CASSWAGRGGYTF
TGTGCCAGCAGCTGGGCAGGTAGAGGGGGCTACACCTTC
>TRBJ2-3|TRBV5-6|few|-
CASSLGWLTDTQYF
TGTGCCAGCAGCTTGGGATGGCTCACAGATACGCAGTATTTT
>TRBJ2-1|TRBV20-1|-|-
CSARSPSAARNEQFF
TGCAGTGCTAGGTCCCCCAGCGCCGCCCGCAATGAGCAGTTCTTC
>TRBJ2-1|TRBV24-1|-|-
CATSDPSRGRDEQFF
TGTGCCACCAGTGATCCTAGCAGGGGTCGAGATGAGCAGTTCTTC
>TRBJ2-5|TRBV12-3/TRBV12-4|few|-
CASSASGREETQYF
TGTGCCAGCAGTGCATCCGGGCGTGAAGAGACCCAGTACTTC
>TRBJ1-2|TRBV6-6|few|TRBD1
CASSYGDRGQSKGYTF
TGTGCCAGCAGTTACGGAGACAGGGGGCAGAGTAAGGGCTACACCTTC
>TRBJ2-2|TRBV7-9|many|-
CASSLFGLRGSGELFF
TGTGCCAGCAGCTTATTTGGCCTAAGAGGGTCCGGGGAGCTGTTTTTT
>TRBJ2-3|TRBV7-2|many|-
CASSSLGPDTQYF
TGTGCCAGCAGCTCACTAGGGCCAGATACGCAGTATTTT
>TRBJ1-5|TRBV6-5|-|-
CASRGARNQPHHF
TGTGCCAGCAGGGGGGCGAGGAATCAGCCCCATCATTTT
>TRBJ1-1|TRBV20-1|few|-
CRAGPEAFF
TGCAGAGCAGGACCTGAAGCTTTCTTT
>TRBJ2-2|TRBV7-3|-|-
CASSLSRTGELFF
TGTGCCAGCAGCTTAAGCAGAACCGGGGAGCTGTTTTTT
>TRBJ1-2|TRBV6-2/TRBV6-3|-|-
CASSLKQGGGYTF
TGTGCCAGCAGTCTAAAACAGGGTGGTGGCTACACCTTC
>TRBJ1-1|TRBV10-3|many|TRBD1
CAIRGTVPFSTEAFF
TGTGCCATCAGGGGGACAGTCCCCTTTTCGACTGAAGCTTTCTTT
>TRBJ1-4|TRBV5-1|many|TRBD1
CASSGGGTEDEKLFF
TGCGCCAGCAGCGGAGGCGGGACAGAGGATGAAAAACTGTTTTTT
>TRBJ2-5|TRBV5-1|-|-
CASSLLSEETQYF
TGCGCCAGCAGCTTATTATCCGAGGAGACCCAGTACTTC
>TRBJ1-6|TRBV2|-|-
CASSEGEATYSPLHF
TGTGCCAGCAGTGAAGGAGAGGCCACCTATTCACCCCTCCACTTT
>TRBJ2-1|TRBV20-1|many|-
CSALGRRGGGYNEQFF
TGCAGTGCGCTTGGGCGGAGAGGAGGGGGGTACAATGAGCAGTTCTTC
>TRBJ2-7|TRBV10-2|many|-
CASSAPRLGYEQYF
TGCGCCAGCAGTGCCCCCCGTTTGGGTTACGAGCAGTACTTC
>TRBJ2-3|TRBV10-3|many|TRBD1
CAISADRGPTDTQYF
TGTGCCATCAGTGCGGACAGGGGGCCCACAGATACGCAGTATTTT
>TRBJ2-1|TRBV5-4|-|TRBD2
CASSLRLGLAGGDEQFF
TGTGCCAGCAGCCTACGACTAGGCCTAGCGGGGGGGGATGAGCAGTTCTTC
>TRBJ2-5|TRBV3-1|many|TRBD1
CASSLTGVEETQYF
TGTGCCAGCAGCCTGACAGGGGTGGAGGAGACCCAGTACTTC
>TRBJ1-5|TRBV18|few|-
CASSPGDNQPQHF
TGTGCCAGCTCACCCGGAGACAATCAGCCCCAGCATTTT
>TRBJ1-1|TRBV20-1|many|TRBD1
CSAPGQTNTEAFF
TGCAGTGCCCCGGGACAGACAAACACTGAAGCTTTCTTT
>TRBJ2-4|TRBV9|-|-
CASSPSVVAKNIQYF
TGTGCCAGCAGCCCCTCGGTGGTAGCCAAAAACATTCAGTACTTC
>TRBJ2-7|TRBV6-5|many|TRBD1
CASSDRGGIQYF
TGTGCCAGCAGTGACAGGGGGGGTATACAGTACTTC